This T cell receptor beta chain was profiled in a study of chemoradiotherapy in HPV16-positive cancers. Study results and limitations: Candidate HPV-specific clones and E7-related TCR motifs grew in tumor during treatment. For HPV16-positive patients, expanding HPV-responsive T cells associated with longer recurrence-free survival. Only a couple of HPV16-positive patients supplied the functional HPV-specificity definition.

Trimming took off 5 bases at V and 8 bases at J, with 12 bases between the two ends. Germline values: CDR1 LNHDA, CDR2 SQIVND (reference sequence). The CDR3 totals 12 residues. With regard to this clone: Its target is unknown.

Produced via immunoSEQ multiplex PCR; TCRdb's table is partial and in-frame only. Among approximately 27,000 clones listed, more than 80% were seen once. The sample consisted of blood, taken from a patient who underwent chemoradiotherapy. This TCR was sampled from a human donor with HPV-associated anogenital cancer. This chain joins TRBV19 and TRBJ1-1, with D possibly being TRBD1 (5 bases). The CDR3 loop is CASSREGLEAFF. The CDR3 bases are TGTGCCAGTAGTCGGGAGGGGCTAGAAGCTTTCTTT.